This TCR beta chain came from a study of T cell repertoires in cytomegalovirus infection. Study-wide results and caveats: Carriers of CMV and the relevant HLA type were discriminated by public TCR beta frequency. There were HLA-C-restricted CMV-specific TCR beta clonotypes dominating the ex vivo response.

MiXCR, applied by TCRdb to the reads, yields one record per CDR3 protein. The repertoire has about 900,000 distinct CDR3 sequences, roughly a third of them found once; the top ten carry roughly 13%. Comments on this clonotype: Its antigen is undetermined.

Per germline, CDR1 KGHSH and CDR2 LQKENI. The CDR3 is 18 residues long. V gave up 3 bases and J gave up 4 bases; unmatched junction bases: 14. This chain links TRBV18 with TRBJ2-1, with 8 bases that match TRBD2. This specimen was cultured CD8+ T cells from PBMCs, taken from culture after CMV antigen stimulation. The clonotype originates from a human donor in good health (CMV status not recorded). Some clones in this sample may be carry-over from other donors' samples. CDR3 coding DNA: TGTGCCAGCTCACCTGCGCTGGGGGAGCGGGGGTGGTACAATGAGCAGTTCTTC. Amino acids: CASSPALGERGWYNEQFF.